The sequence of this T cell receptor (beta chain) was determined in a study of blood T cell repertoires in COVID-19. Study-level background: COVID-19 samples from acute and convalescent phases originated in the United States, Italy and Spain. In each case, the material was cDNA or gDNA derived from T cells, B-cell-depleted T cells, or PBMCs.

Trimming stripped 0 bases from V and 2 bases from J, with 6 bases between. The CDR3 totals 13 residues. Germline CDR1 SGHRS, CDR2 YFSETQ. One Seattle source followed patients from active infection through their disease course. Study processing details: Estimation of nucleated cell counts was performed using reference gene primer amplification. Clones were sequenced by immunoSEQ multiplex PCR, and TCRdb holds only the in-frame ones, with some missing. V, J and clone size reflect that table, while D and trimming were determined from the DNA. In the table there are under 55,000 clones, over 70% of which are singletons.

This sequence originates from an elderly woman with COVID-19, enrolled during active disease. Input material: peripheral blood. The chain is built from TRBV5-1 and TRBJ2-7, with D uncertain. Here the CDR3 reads CASSLEATYEQYF. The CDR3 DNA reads TGCGCCAGCAGCTTGGAAGCAACCTACGAGCAGTACTTC.